Listed below are T cell receptor beta chains from one sample, sequenced in a study of blood T cells in healthy people across ages. Each CDR3 protein gets one entry after TCRdb re-called the 5' RACE reads with MiXCR. The sample includes around 800,000 distinct CDR3 sequences, 46% seen only once; the top ten take 15% to 20%. The sequencing sample was made of blood. The receptors shown here come from a man older than 75 in good health. Each CDR3 is given with its conserved first and last residue. The D gene is left open where the match is weak. Expanded clones get a size class; other rows say once, few or many, or leave the size out.

CDR3aa,CDR3nt,j_gene,v_gene,abundance,d_gene
CASSQAWRVEGGTDTQYF,TGCGCCAGCAGCCAAGCCTGGAGGGTAGAGGGTGGCACAGATACGCAGTATTTT,TRBJ2-3,TRBV4-3,few,-
CASSRGRGWDEQFF,TGTGCCAGCAGCCGGGGAAGGGGATGGGATGAGCAGTTCTTC,TRBJ2-1,TRBV6-1,-,-
CASSPGEERSYEQYF,TGTGCCAGCTCACCAGGGGAAGAGCGATCCTACGAGCAGTACTTC,TRBJ2-7,TRBV18,-,-
CASRPAVDEQFF,TGTGCCAGCAGACCAGCCGTCGATGAGCAGTTCTTC,TRBJ2-1,TRBV7-9,-,-
CSVTTPRGGTQETQYF,TGCAGCGTGACTACCCCCAGGGGGGGGACCCAAGAGACCCAGTACTTC,TRBJ2-5,TRBV29-1,many,-
CASSKQGAEETQYF,TGTGCCAGCAGCAAACAGGGGGCGGAGGAGACCCAGTACTTC,TRBJ2-5,TRBV7-3,-,TRBD1
CASSLGGEANYGYTF,TGCGCCAGCAGCTTGGGAGGGGAAGCTAACTATGGCTACACCTTC,TRBJ1-2,TRBV5-1,many,-
CASSLRAGNNEQFF,TGTGCCAGCAGCTTAAGGGCGGGCAACAATGAGCAGTTCTTC,TRBJ2-1,TRBV7-3,many,-
CASSRGTSGDYEQYF,TGTGCCAGCAGCCGAGGGACTAGCGGAGATTACGAGCAGTACTTC,TRBJ2-7,TRBV12-3/TRBV12-4,many,TRBD2
CASSSPGKAYNEQYF,TGTGCCAGCAGCTCCCCAGGGAAGGCCTACAATGAGCAGTACTTC,TRBJ2-7,TRBV11-1,-,-
CASRKQGPNEKLFF,TGTGCCAGCAGGAAACAGGGGCCGAATGAAAAACTGTTTTTT,TRBJ1-4,TRBV4-2,-,TRBD1
CSAKASGREGSYNEQYF,TGCAGTGCTAAGGCTAGCGGGAGGGAGGGATCCTACAATGAGCAGTACTTC,TRBJ2-7,TRBV20-1,-,TRBD2
CASSWTLGPGELFF,TGTGCCAGCAGCTGGACCTTAGGACCCGGGGAGCTGTTTTTT,TRBJ2-2,TRBV7-2,-,-
CASSLVGEEGAKNIQYF,TGTGCCAGCAGCTTAGTGGGGGAGGAAGGGGCCAAAAACATTCAGTACTTC,TRBJ2-4,TRBV7-9,few,-
CAWSEGNTYEQYF,TGTGCCTGGAGTGAGGGGAACACCTACGAGCAGTACTTC,TRBJ2-7,TRBV30,-,-
CASSLVSLEGYTF,TGCGCCAGCAGCTTGGTGAGCCTAGAGGGCTACACCTTC,TRBJ1-2,TRBV5-1,many,-
CASRSGTSRSTDTQYF,TGTGCCAGCAGGTCCGGGACTAGCAGAAGCACAGATACGCAGTATTTT,TRBJ2-3,TRBV12-3/TRBV12-4,-,TRBD2
CASSLTGQGKSPLHF,TGCGCCAGCAGCTTAACGGGACAGGGAAAATCACCCCTCCACTTT,TRBJ1-6,TRBV5-1,few,TRBD1
CASSQDLASGSFYNEQFF,TGTGCCAGCAGCCAAGATCTGGCTAGCGGGAGTTTTTACAATGAGCAGTTCTTC,TRBJ2-1,TRBV4-2,-,TRBD2
CSARGQGKTNEQFF,TGCAGTGCTAGGGGGCAGGGGAAAACTAATGAGCAGTTCTTC,TRBJ2-1,TRBV20-1,-,-
CASSFVRTPPYEQYF,TGTGCCAGCAGTTTCGTGAGGACCCCTCCCTACGAGCAGTACTTC,TRBJ2-7,TRBV28,-,-
CSAERTDTQYF,TGCAGCGCAGAGCGAACAGATACGCAGTATTTT,TRBJ2-3,TRBV29-1,-,-
CSARSPVAGGRNEQFF,TGCAGTGCTAGGTCACCGGTAGCGGGAGGTAGAAATGAGCAGTTCTTC,TRBJ2-1,TRBV20-1,few,TRBD2
CASGLVLGDSYEQYF,TGTGCTAGTGGTTTGGTACTGGGGGACTCCTACGAGCAGTACTTC,TRBJ2-7,TRBV12-5,-,-
CASSRLTSGTHNEQFF,TGTGCCAGCAGTCGACTGACTAGCGGGACCCACAATGAGCAGTTCTTC,TRBJ2-1,TRBV6-5,-,TRBD2
CASRGSGGNTGELFF,TGTGCCAGCAGGGGCAGCGGGGGAAACACCGGGGAGCTGTTTTTT,TRBJ2-2,TRBV12-3/TRBV12-4,-,TRBD2
CATSLGVAYGYTF,TGTGCCACGTCCCTCGGGGTCGCCTATGGCTACACCTTC,TRBJ1-2,TRBV10-3,few,-
CSVAAGQGVSEAFF,TGCAGCGTGGCCGCGGGACAGGGTGTCTCTGAAGCTTTCTTT,TRBJ1-1,TRBV29-1,-,TRBD1
CASSPGQGIETQYF,TGCGCCAGCAGCCCGGGACAGGGGATCGAGACCCAGTACTTC,TRBJ2-5,TRBV5-1,few,TRBD1
CASGEGTELDEQYF,TGTGCCAGCGGTGAGGGGACAGAGCTCGACGAGCAGTACTTC,TRBJ2-7,TRBV6-2/TRBV6-3,-,TRBD1
CASSAGGRYTQYF,TGTGCCAGCTCGGCGGGGGGCCGGTATACGCAGTATTTT,TRBJ2-3,TRBV25-1,few,TRBD2
CASSLIGDTQYF,TGTGCCAGCAGCTTAATCGGAGATACGCAGTATTTT,TRBJ2-3,TRBV7-2,-,-